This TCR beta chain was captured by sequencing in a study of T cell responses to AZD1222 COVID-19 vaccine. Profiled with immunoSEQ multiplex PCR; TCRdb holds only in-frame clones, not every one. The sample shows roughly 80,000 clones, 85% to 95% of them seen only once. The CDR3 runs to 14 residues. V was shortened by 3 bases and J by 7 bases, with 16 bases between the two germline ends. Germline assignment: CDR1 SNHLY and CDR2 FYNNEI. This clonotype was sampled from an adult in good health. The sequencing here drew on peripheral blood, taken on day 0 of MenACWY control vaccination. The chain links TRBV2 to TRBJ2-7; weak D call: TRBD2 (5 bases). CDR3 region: CASSDNRGPGEQYF. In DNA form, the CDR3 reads TGTGCCAGCAGTGATAACCGGGGTCCGGGGGAGCAGTACTTC.